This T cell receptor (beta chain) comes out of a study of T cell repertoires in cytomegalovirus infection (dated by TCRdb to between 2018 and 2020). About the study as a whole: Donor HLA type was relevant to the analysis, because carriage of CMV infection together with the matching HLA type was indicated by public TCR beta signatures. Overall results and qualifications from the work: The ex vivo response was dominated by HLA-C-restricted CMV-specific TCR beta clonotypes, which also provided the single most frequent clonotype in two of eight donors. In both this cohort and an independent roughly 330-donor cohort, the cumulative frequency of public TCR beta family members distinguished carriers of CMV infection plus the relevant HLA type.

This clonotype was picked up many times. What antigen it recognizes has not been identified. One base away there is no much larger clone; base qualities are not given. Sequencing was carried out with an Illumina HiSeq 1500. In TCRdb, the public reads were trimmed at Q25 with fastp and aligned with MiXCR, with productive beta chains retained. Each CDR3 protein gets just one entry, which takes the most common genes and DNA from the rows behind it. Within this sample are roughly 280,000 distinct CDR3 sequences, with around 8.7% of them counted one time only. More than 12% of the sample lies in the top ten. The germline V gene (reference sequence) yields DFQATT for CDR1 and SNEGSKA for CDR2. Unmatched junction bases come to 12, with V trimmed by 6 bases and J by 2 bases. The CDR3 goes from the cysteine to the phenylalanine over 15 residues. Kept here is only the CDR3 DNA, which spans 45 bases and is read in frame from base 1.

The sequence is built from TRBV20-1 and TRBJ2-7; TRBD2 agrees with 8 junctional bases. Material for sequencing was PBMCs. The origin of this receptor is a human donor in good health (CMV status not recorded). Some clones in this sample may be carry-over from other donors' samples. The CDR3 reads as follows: CSAPRGGRSTYEQYF. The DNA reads TGCAGTGCCCCGAGGGGCGGGAGGTCCACCTACGAGCAGTACTTC.